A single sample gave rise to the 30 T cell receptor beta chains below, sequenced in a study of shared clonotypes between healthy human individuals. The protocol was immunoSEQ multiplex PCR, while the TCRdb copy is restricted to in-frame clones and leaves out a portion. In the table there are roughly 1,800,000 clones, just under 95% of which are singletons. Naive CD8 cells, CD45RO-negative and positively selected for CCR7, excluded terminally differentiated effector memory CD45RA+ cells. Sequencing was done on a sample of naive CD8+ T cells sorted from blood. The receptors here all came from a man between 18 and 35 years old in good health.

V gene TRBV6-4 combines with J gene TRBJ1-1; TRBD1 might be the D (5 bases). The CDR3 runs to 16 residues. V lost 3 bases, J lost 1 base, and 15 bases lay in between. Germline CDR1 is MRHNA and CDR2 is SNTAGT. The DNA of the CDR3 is TGTGCCAGCAGTGAGAACGCCGGGACGGAGAACACTGAAGCTTTCTTT. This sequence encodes CASSENAGTENTEAFF.

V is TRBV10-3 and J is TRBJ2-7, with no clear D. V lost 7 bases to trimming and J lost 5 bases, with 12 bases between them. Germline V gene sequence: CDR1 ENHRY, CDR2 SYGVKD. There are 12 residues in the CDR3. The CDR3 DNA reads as TGTGCCATCATGCGGCCTCCAGACGAGCAGTACTTC. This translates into CAIMRPPDEQYF.

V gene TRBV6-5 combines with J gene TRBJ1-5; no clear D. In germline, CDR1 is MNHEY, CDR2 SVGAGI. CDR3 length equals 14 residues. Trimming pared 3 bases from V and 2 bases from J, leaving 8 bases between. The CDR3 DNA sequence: TGTGCCAGCAGTTATAACCAGGGCAATCAGCCCCAGCATTTT. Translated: CASSYNQGNQPQHF.

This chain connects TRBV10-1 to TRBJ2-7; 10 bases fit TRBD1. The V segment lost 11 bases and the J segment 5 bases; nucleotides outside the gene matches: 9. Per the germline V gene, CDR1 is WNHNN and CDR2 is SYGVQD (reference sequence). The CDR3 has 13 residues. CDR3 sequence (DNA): TGCGCCGCCAGACAGGGGGCGCGGAACGAGCAGTACTTC. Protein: CAARQGARNEQYF.

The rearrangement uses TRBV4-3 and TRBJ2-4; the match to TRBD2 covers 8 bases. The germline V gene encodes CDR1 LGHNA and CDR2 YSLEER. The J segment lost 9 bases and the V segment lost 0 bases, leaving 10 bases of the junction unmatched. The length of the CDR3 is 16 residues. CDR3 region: CASSQDRQAGVAIQYF. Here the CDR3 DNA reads TGCGCCAGCAGCCAAGATAGACAAGCGGGGGTAGCCATTCAGTACTTC.

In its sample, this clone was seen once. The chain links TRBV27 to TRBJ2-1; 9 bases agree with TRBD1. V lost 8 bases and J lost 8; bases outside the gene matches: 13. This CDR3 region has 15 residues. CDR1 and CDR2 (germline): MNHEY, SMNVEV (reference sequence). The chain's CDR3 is CASSSVGTGRDEQFF. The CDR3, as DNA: TGTGCCAGCTCCTCCGTCGGGACAGGGAGGGATGAGCAGTTCTTC.

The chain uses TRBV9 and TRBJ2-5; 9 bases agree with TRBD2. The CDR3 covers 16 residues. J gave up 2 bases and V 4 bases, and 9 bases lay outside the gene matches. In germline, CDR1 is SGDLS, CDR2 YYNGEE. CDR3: CASSPLLTSGQETQYF. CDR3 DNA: TGTGCCAGCAGCCCCCTCCTGACTAGCGGACAAGAGACCCAGTACTTC.

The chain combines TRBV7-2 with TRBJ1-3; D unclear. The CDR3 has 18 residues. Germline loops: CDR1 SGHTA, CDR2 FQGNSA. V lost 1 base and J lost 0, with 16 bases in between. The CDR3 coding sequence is TGTGCCAGCAGCTTAGAACAGATAAACCTGGCCTCTGGAAACACCATATATTTT. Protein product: CASSLEQINLASGNTIYF.

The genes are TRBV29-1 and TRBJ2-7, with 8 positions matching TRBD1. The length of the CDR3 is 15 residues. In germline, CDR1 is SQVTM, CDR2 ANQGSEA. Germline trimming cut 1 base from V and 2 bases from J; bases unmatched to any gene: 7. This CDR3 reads CSVEARTGLPYEQYF. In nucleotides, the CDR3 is TGCAGCGTTGAAGCCCGGACAGGGCTCCCCTACGAGCAGTACTTC.

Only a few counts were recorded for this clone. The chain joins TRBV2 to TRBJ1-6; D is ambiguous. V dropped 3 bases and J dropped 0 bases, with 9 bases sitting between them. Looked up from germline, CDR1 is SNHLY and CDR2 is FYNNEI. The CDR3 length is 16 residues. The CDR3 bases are TGTGCCAGCAGTGATGACGGGAGCTCCTATAATTCACCCCTCCACTTT. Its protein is CASSDDGSSYNSPLHF.

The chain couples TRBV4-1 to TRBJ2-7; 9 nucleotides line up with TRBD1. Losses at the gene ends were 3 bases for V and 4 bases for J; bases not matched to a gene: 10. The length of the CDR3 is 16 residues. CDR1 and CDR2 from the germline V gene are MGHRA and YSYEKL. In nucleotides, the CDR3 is TGCGCCAGCAGCCATCTCTCACAGGGGGCGAGGTACGAGCAGTACTTC. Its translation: CASSHLSQGARYEQYF.

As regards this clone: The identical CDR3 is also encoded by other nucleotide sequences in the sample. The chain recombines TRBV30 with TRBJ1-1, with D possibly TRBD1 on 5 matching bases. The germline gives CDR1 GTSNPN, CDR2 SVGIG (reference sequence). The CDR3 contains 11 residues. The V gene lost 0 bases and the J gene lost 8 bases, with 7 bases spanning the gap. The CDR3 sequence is CAWSVRGEAFF. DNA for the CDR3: TGTGCCTGGAGTGTAAGGGGAGAAGCTTTCTTT.

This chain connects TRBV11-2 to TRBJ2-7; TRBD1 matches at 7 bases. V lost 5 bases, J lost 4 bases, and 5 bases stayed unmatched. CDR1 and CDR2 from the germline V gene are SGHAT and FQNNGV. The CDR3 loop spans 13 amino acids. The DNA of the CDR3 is TGTGCCAGCAGCAATATCAGGGGGTACGAGCAGTACTTC. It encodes CASSNIRGYEQYF.

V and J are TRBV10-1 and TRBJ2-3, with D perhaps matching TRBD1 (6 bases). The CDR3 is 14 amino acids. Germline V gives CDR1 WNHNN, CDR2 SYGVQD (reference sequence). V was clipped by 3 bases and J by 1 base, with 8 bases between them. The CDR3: CASSENRGTDTQYF. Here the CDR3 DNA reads TGCGCCAGCAGTGAAAACAGGGGCACAGATACGCAGTATTTT.

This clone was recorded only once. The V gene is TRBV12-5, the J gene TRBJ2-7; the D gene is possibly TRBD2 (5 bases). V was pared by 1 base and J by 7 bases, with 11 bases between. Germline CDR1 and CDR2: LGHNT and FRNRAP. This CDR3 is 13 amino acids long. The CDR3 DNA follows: TGTGCTAGTGGTTTGGACGTCGGGGTTGAGCAGTACTTC. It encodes CASGLDVGVEQYF.

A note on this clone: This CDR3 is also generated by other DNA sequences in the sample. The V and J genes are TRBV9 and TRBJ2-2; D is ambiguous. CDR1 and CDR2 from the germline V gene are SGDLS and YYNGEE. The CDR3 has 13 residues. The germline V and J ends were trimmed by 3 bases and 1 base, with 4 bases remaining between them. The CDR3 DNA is TGTGCCAGCAGCGCTGGGAACACCGGGGAGCTGTTTTTT. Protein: CASSAGNTGELFF.

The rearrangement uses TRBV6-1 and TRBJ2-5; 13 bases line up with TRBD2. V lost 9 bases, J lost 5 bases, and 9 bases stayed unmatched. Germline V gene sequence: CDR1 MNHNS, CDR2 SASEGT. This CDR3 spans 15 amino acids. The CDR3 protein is CASGGTSGIGETQYF. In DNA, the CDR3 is TGTGCCAGTGGGGGGACTAGCGGGATAGGCGAGACCCAGTACTTC.

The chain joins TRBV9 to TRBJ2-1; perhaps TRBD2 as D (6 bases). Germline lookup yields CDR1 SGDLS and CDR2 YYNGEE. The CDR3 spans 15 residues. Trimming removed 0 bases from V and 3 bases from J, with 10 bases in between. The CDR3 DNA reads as TGTGCCAGCAGCGTAGCGGGAGAGCGCTACAATGAGCAGTTCTTC. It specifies CASSVAGERYNEQFF.

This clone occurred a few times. The CDR3, as DNA: TGTGCCAGCAGTGAACAACAGGGCCCCTATGGCTACACCTTC. It yields the protein CASSEQQGPYGYTF. V and J are TRBV2 and TRBJ1-2, with a weak D call TRBD1 (6 bases). Trimming removed 2 bases at V and 4 bases at J, with 11 bases between. The germline CDR1 and CDR2 sequences are SNHLY and FYNNEI. The CDR3 length is 14 residues.

CDR3 bases: TGTGCCAGCAGCATCACAGGGGCCTACACCTTC. Protein sequence: CASSITGAYTF. V gene TRBV9 combines with J gene TRBJ1-2; the match to TRBD1 covers 7 bases. V dropped 4 bases and J dropped 10; count of bases not matched to a gene: 4. This CDR3 is built from 11 residues. Germline lookup yields CDR1 SGDLS and CDR2 YYNGEE.

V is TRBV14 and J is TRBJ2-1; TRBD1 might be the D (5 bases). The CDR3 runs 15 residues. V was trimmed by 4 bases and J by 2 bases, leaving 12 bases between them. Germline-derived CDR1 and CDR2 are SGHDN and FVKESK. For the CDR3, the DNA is TGTGCCAGCAGCCCGACCGCAGGGACCTACAATGAGCAGTTCTTC. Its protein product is CASSPTAGTYNEQFF.

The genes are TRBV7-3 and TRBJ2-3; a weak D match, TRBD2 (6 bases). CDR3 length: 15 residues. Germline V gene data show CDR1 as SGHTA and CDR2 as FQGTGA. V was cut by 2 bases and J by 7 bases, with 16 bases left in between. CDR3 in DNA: TGTGCCAGCAGCTTATCGACGGGGGTTTTGAATACGCAGTATTTT. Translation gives CASSLSTGVLNTQYF.

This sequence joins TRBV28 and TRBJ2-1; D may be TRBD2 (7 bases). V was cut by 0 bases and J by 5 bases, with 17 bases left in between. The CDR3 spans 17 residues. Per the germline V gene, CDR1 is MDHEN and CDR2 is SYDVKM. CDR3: CASSLWAGEGPDNEQFF. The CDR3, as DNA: TGTGCCAGCAGTTTATGGGCAGGGGAGGGGCCGGACAATGAGCAGTTCTTC.

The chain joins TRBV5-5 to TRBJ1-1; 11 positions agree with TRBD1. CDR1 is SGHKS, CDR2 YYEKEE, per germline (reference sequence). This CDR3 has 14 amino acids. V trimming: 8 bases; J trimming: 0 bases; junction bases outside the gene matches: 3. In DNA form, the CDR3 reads TGTGCCAGTGGACAGGGGGCAATGAACACTGAAGCTTTCTTT. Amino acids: CASGQGAMNTEAFF.

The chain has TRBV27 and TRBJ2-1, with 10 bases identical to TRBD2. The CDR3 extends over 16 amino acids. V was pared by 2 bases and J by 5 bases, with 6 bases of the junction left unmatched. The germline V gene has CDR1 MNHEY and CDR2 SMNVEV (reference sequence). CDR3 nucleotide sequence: TGTGCCAGCAGTTTACAGCGGGAGGGCCGCCACAATGAGCAGTTCTTC. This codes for CASSLQREGRHNEQFF.

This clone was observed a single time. CDR3 coding DNA: TGTGCCAGCAGCACCTCCGGGGTCGGGGAGACCCAGTACTTC. Translated: CASSTSGVGETQYF. The chain employs TRBV13 and TRBJ2-5; possible D gene TRBD2, 5 bases. The CDR3 sequence is 14 residues long. V lost 5 bases, J lost 5 bases, and 15 bases lay in between. The germline V gene encodes CDR1 PRHDT and CDR2 FYEKMQ (reference sequence). Drawing the rest from reference TRBV13 and TRBJ2-5, the complete variable domain is AAGVIQSPRHLIKEKRETATLKCYPIPRHDTVYWYQQGPGQDPQFLISFYEKMQSDKGSIPDRFSAQQFSDYHSELNMSSLELGDSALYFCASSTSGVGETQYFGPGTRLLVL.

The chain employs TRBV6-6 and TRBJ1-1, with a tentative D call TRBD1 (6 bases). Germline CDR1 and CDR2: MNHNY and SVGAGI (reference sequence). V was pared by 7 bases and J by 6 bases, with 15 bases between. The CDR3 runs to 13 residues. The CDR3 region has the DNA TGTGCCAGCACCCCCGGGGGGGGCGCTGAAGCTTTCTTT. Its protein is CASTPGGGAEAFF.

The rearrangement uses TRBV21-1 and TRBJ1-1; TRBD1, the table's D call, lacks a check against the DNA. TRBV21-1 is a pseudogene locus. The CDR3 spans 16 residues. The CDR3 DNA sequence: TGTGCCAGCAGAACCCCCGTCAGGGACAGGGTTCCTGAAGCTTTCTTT. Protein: CASRTPVRDRVPEAFF.

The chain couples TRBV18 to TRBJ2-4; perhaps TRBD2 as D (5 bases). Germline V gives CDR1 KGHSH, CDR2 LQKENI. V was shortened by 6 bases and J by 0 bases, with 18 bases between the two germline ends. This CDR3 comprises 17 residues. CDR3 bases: TGTGCCAGCTCCCTCGGGGATAGTTCAAGAGCCAAAAACATTCAGTACTTC. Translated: CASSLGDSSRAKNIQYF.

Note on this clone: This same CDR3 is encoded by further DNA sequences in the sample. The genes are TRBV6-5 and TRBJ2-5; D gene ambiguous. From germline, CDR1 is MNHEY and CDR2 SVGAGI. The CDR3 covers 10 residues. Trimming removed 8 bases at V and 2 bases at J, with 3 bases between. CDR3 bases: TGTGCCAGCGGACAAGAGACCCAGTACTTC. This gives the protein CASGQETQYF.